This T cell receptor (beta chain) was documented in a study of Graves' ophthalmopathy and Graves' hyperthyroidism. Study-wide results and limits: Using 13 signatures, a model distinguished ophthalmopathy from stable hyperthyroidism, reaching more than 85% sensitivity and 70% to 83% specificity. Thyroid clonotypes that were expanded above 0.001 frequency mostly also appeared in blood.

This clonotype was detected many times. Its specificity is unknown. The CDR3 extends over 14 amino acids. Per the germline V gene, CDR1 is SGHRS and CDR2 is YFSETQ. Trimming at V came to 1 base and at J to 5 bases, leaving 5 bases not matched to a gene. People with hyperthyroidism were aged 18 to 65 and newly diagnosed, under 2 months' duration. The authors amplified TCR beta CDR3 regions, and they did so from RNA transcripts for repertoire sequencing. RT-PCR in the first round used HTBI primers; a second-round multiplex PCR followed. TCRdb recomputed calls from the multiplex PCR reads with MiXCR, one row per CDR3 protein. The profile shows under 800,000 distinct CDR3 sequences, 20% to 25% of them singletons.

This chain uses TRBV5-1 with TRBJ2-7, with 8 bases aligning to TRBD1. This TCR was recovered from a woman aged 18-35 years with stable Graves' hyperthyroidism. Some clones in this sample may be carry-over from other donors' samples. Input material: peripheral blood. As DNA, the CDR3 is TGCGCCAGCAGCTTGAGGGACAGGTCGAACGAGCAGTACTTC. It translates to CASSLRDRSNEQYF.